This passage covers 2 T cell receptor beta chains from one sample sequenced in a study of T cell responses to AZD1222 COVID-19 vaccine. TCRdb keeps only in-frame clones here, not all; method: immunoSEQ multiplex PCR. The repertoire holds 120,000 to 150,000 clones, with 90% to 95% as singletons. The sample was peripheral blood, taken on day 0 of AZD1222 vaccination. Receptors were obtained from an adult in good health.

The V gene is TRBV5-1, the J gene TRBJ2-2, with D perhaps being TRBD1 or TRBD2 (5 bases each). Trimming cost V 1 base and J 4 bases, with 11 bases left between them. Per the germline V gene, CDR1 is SGHRS and CDR2 is YFSETQ. CDR3 size: 15 residues. The CDR3 bases are TGCGCCAGCAGCTTGTGGGGGACGACCACCGGGGAGCTGTTTTTT. It specifies CASSLWGTTTGELFF.

The rearrangement joins TRBV3-1 (or the pseudogene TRBV3-2) to TRBJ1-6, with D possibly TRBD1 on 6 matching bases. V dropped 2 bases and J dropped 13 bases, with 12 bases sitting between them. The germline gives CDR1 LGHDT, CDR2 YNNKEL (reference sequence). This CDR3 is 13 amino acids long. CDR3 protein: CASSQFRGQPLHF. The CDR3 region has the DNA TGTGCCAGCAGCCAATTCCGCGGACAGCCCCTCCACTTT.